This T cell receptor (beta chain) was captured by sequencing in a study of molecular identifiers for immune sequencing clone quantification. There are a few counts of this clonotype. What it binds is unknown. Sorting recovered naive CD8 T cells on a CD8+CD4-CCR7+CD45RA+ profile. Whole-study findings and limits: Clone sizes that are highly expanded could be underestimated when identical TCR molecules share a barcode. Clonotypes topping 20 RNA copies carried over 98% of effector molecules but under 1% of naive ones. Detection of one spiked Jurkat cell's TCR RNA reportedly worked in one million naive cells.

J was trimmed by 4 bases and V by 4 bases; bases with no gene match: 6. This CDR3 is built from 14 residues. The germline V gene encodes CDR1 SEHNR and CDR2 FQNEAQ (reference sequence). TCRdb passed the PCR reads through MiXCR, listing each CDR3 protein once. The table has about 500,000 distinct CDR3 sequences, roughly 23% seen once; the top ten hold 0.7% to 0.95%. The sequenced material came from naive CD8+ T cells from blood, with Jurkat cell RNA spiked in. The sample's subset: FACS-sorted CD8+CD4-CCR7+CD45RA+ naive T cells. V usage is TRBV7-9 and J usage is TRBJ2-5; 7 bases fit TRBD1. This TCR was sampled from a human donor in good health. Some libraries in this study had Jurkat cell RNA spiked in. The CDR3 loop is CASSSTGTVETQYF. The CDR3 bases are TGTGCCAGCAGCTCTACCGGGACAGTAGAGACCCAGTACTTC.